These 3 T cell receptor beta chains share one sample of origin, sequenced in a study of blood T cell repertoires in COVID-19. Assay: immunoSEQ multiplex PCR; the TCRdb copy retains only in-frame clones and omits some. Of approximately 240,000 clones listed, 75% to 85% are singletons. Sequencing was performed on peripheral blood. The receptor set was obtained from a woman aged 35 to 49 who had recovered from COVID-19.

With regard to this clone: The same CDR3 is also encoded by other DNA sequences in this sample. The chain is built from TRBV27 and TRBJ1-1; D might be TRBD1 (5 bases). CDR1 and CDR2 from the germline V gene are MNHEY and SMNVEV (reference sequence). There are 14 residues in the CDR3. V was trimmed by 5 bases and J by 1 base, leaving 11 bases between them. The DNA of the CDR3 is TGTGCCAGCAGTCCCACAGGCTGGAACACTGAAGCTTTCTTT. It yields the protein CASSPTGWNTEAFF.

CDR3 DNA: TGTGCCAGCAGCGCGGGACTGGATAGCAATCAGCCCCAGCATTTT. This codes for CASSAGLDSNQPQHF. The chain employs TRBV9 and TRBJ1-5; a possible D gene is TRBD1 (5 bases). Trimming took off 3 bases at V and 0 bases at J, with 10 bases between the two ends. The CDR3 sequence is 15 residues long. Germline-derived CDR1 and CDR2 are SGDLS and YYNGEE.

The chain has TRBV7-3 and TRBJ2-2, with D unclear. Germline CDR1 and CDR2: SGHTA and FQGTGA. The CDR3 sequence is 13 residues long. Trimming cost V 4 bases and J 4 bases, with 7 bases left between them. CDR3 in DNA: TGTGCCAGCAGCTACGCGAGCACCGGGGAGCTGTTTTTT. This sequence encodes CASSYASTGELFF.